What follows describes a single T cell receptor (beta chain). Its matching antigen is unknown. CDR1 and CDR2 from the germline V gene are SQVTM and ANQGSEA. Trimming removed 1 base from V and 6 bases from J, with 9 bases in between. The CDR3 has 12 residues. The data derive from a study of T cell repertoires in cytomegalovirus infection. Study summary: CMV infection together with matching HLA type was indicated by public TCR beta signatures.

TCRdb re-called the reads through MiXCR, storing one row per CDR3 protein. The repertoire includes about 890,000 distinct CDR3 sequences, approximately 30% of them detected once, and roughly an eighth sits in the top ten. The source is a human donor in good health (CMV status not recorded). Some clones in this sample may be carry-over from other donors' samples. V usage is TRBV29-1 and J usage is TRBJ1-1; D uncertain. The sequencing here drew on cultured CD8+ T cells from PBMCs, taken from culture after CMV antigen stimulation. For the CDR3, the DNA is TGCAGCGTTGAAGGGGCCGGCGCTGAAGCTTTCTTT. It codes for CSVEGAGAEAFF.